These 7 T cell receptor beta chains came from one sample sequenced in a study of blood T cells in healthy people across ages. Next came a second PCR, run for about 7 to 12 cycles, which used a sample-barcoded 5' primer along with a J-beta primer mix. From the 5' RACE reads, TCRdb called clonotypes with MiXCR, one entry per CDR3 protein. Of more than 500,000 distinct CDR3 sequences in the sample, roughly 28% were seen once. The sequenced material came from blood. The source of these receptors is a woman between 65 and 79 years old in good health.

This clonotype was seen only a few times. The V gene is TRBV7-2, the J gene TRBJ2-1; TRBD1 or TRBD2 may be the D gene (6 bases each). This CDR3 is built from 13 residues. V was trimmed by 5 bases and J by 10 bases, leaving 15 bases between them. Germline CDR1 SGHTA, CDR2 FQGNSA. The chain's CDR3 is CASSLLRGREQFF. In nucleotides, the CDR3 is TGTGCCAGCAGCCTTCTCCGGGGGCGCGAGCAGTTCTTC. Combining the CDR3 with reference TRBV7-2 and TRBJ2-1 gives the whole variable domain GAGVSQSPSNKVTEKGKDVELRCDPISGHTALYWYRQSLGQGLEFLIYFQGNSAPDKSGLPSDRFSAERTGGSVSTLTIQRTQQEDSAVYLCASSLLRGREQFFGPGTRLTVL.

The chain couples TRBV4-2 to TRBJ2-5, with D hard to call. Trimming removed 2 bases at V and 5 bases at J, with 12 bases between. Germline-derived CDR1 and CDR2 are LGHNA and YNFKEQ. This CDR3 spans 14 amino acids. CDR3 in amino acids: CASSQRDVSETQYF. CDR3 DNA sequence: TGTGCCAGCAGCCAACGTGACGTTTCTGAGACCCAGTACTTC.

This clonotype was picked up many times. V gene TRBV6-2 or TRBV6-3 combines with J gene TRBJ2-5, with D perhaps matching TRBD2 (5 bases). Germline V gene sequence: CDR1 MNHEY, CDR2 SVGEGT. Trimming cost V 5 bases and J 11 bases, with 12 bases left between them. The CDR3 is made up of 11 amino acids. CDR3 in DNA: TGTGCCAGCAGTCTCGGGGTTGCGCAGTACTTC. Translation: CASSLGVAQYF.

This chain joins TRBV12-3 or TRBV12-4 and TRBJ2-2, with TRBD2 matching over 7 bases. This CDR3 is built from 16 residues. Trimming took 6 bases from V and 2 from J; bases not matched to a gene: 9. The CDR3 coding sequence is TGTGCCAGCAGCCGCCGTCTAGCGGTTAACACCGGGGAGCTGTTTTTT. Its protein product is CASSRRLAVNTGELFF.

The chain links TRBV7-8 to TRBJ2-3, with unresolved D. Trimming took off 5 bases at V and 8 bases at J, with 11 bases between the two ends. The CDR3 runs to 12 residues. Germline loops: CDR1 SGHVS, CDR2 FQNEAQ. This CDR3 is CASSPTGPTQYF. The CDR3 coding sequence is TGTGCCAGCAGCCCGACCGGGCCTACGCAGTATTTT.

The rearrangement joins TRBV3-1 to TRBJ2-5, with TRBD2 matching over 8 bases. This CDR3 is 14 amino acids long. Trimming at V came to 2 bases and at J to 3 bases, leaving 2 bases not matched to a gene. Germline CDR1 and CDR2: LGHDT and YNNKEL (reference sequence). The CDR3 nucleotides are TGTGCCAGCAGCCAATCGGGGGGGAAAGAGACCCAGTACTTC. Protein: CASSQSGGKETQYF.

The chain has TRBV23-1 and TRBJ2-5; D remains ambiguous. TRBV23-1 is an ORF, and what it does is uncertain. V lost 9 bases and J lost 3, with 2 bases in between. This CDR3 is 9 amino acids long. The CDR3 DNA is TGCGCCAGGGAAGAGACCCAGTACTTC. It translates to CAREETQYF.